These T cell receptor beta chains were read from a single sample in a study of cytomegalovirus exposure and HLA in healthy donors. This table comes from immunoSEQ multiplex PCR, and its TCRdb copy is limited to in-frame clones, with some not included. Of 110,000 to 150,000 clones in the sample, 70% to 80% were seen once. Sequenced input: PBMCs. The receptor source for this set is a woman younger than 35 in good health and CMV-seropositive. CDR3s include the opening cysteine and the closing phenylalanine or tryptophan. Fields, in order: clone size, D gene, V gene, J gene, CDR3 DNA, CDR3 protein. D genes are given only for firm matches. Where a row states a size, it is once, few, many or the class of an expanded clone; other rows omit it.

clone size: few; D gene: .; V gene: TRBV7-6; J gene: TRBJ2-1; CDR3 DNA: TGTGCCAGCAGCTTAGCGGACCCCGGGGGTAGCGGATTTCTAAAGAATGAGCAGTTCTTC; CDR3 protein: CASSLADPGGSGFLKNEQFF
clone size: .; D gene: .; V gene: TRBV19; J gene: TRBJ1-1; CDR3 DNA: TGTGCCAGTAGTACTAGACAGAAGAACACTGAAGCTTTCTTT; CDR3 protein: CASSTRQKNTEAFF
clone size: .; D gene: TRBD1; V gene: TRBV29-1; J gene: TRBJ1-1; CDR3 DNA: TGCAGCGCGACCGCAGGGACAGTAATGAACACTGAAGCTTTCTTT; CDR3 protein: CSATAGTVMNTEAFF
clone size: .; D gene: .; V gene: TRBV27; J gene: TRBJ2-2; CDR3 DNA: TGTGCCAGCAGTTTCCGCTACGACACCGGGGAGCTGTTTTTT; CDR3 protein: CASSFRYDTGELFF
clone size: few; D gene: .; V gene: TRBV11-2; J gene: TRBJ2-7; CDR3 DNA: TGTGCCAGCAGCCGAACGGCGGCGGACAGTTCCTACGAGCAGTACTTC; CDR3 protein: CASSRTAADSSYEQYF
clone size: .; D gene: .; V gene: TRBV4-1; J gene: TRBJ2-3; CDR3 DNA: TGCGCCAGCAGCCAAGAGAAGAGCGGAGGACCCACAGATACGCAGTATTTT; CDR3 protein: CASSQEKSGGPTDTQYF
clone size: .; D gene: .; V gene: TRBV5-1; J gene: TRBJ1-2; CDR3 DNA: TGCGCCAGCAGCTTGGGCGGGGGGCCGGCTAACTATGGCTACACCTTC; CDR3 protein: CASSLGGGPANYGYTF
clone size: .; D gene: .; V gene: TRBV19; J gene: TRBJ2-7; CDR3 DNA: TGTGCCAGTAGTACGCCAGACTCCGGCTCCTACGAGCAGTACTTC; CDR3 protein: CASSTPDSGSYEQYF
clone size: .; D gene: .; V gene: TRBV13; J gene: TRBJ2-6; CDR3 DNA: TGTGCCAGCAGCCCCCGCGGGGCTGGGTCTGGGGCCAACGTCCTGACTTTC; CDR3 protein: CASSPRGAGSGANVLTF
clone size: .; D gene: TRBD2; V gene: TRBV2; J gene: TRBJ2-1; CDR3 DNA: TGTGCCAGCAGTGTTGCGGGGGGCGCTTACAATGAGCAGTTCTTC; CDR3 protein: CASSVAGGAYNEQFF
clone size: .; D gene: .; V gene: TRBV28; J gene: TRBJ2-7; CDR3 DNA: TGTGCCAGCAGTTCCTTGTACGAGCAGTACTTC; CDR3 protein: CASSSLYEQYF
clone size: .; D gene: .; V gene: TRBV7-9; J gene: TRBJ1-1; CDR3 DNA: TGTGCCAGCGCGGGAGGGCAGGGCAGAACGGGTAGCACTGAAGCTTTCTTT; CDR3 protein: CASAGGQGRTGSTEAFF
clone size: .; D gene: TRBD1; V gene: TRBV7-8; J gene: TRBJ2-7; CDR3 DNA: TGTGCCAGCAGTGGGACAGGGGTCTCCTACGAGCAGTACTTC; CDR3 protein: CASSGTGVSYEQYF
clone size: .; D gene: .; V gene: TRBV6-4; J gene: TRBJ1-3; CDR3 DNA: TGTGCCAGCAGTGATCCGACCCCAGGGAAAGGATACTCTGGAAACACCATATATTTT; CDR3 protein: CASSDPTPGKGYSGNTIYF
clone size: .; D gene: .; V gene: TRBV6-5; J gene: TRBJ2-2; CDR3 DNA: TGTGCCAGCAGTTCAGGGCCCCTCAACACCGGGGAGCTGTTTTTT; CDR3 protein: CASSSGPLNTGELFF
clone size: .; D gene: TRBD1; V gene: TRBV4-2; J gene: TRBJ1-3; CDR3 DNA: TGTGCCAGCAGCCAAGGAAGGACAGGCCTCTTGGACACCATATATTTT; CDR3 protein: CASSQGRTGLLDTIYF
clone size: .; D gene: .; V gene: TRBV6-5; J gene: TRBJ1-6; CDR3 DNA: TGTGCCAGCTCAACCGGGGGGGGTAACTCACCCCTCCACTTT; CDR3 protein: CASSTGGGNSPLHF
clone size: once; D gene: .; V gene: TRBV15; J gene: TRBJ1-4; CDR3 DNA: TGTGCCACCAGCCGCCAAGGGGGTGAAAAACTGTTTTTT; CDR3 protein: CATSRQGGEKLFF
clone size: few; D gene: .; V gene: TRBV5-6; J gene: TRBJ2-1; CDR3 DNA: TGTGCCAGCAGCTTGGGGTGGGGCAGGGGAAGGCTTAATGAGCAGTTCTTC; CDR3 protein: CASSLGWGRGRLNEQFF
clone size: medium-sized; D gene: TRBD1; V gene: TRBV6-5; J gene: TRBJ1-2; CDR3 DNA: TGTGCCAGCAGTTTCTCGACAGGGACCGTGGGTGGCTACACCTTC; CDR3 protein: CASSFSTGTVGGYTF
clone size: .; D gene: TRBD1; V gene: TRBV5-1; J gene: TRBJ1-6; CDR3 DNA: TGCGCCAGCAGCTTTTCCGGCCTACAGGGGACCTCTTCACCCCTCCACTTT; CDR3 protein: CASSFSGLQGTSSPLHF
clone size: .; D gene: .; V gene: TRBV4-3; J gene: TRBJ2-1; CDR3 DNA: TGCGCCAGCAGCCAAGGGGTCAGGACAAATGAGCAGTTCTTC; CDR3 protein: CASSQGVRTNEQFF
clone size: .; D gene: .; V gene: TRBV5-4; J gene: TRBJ2-6; CDR3 DNA: TGTGCCAGCAACCCTGGGGTCGGCAGGGGGGCTTACGGGGCCAACGTCCTGACTTTC; CDR3 protein: CASNPGVGRGAYGANVLTF
clone size: once; D gene: TRBD1; V gene: TRBV19; J gene: TRBJ1-2; CDR3 DNA: TGTGCCAGTAGTATCGGGACAGGGGCAGGCGGTGGCTACACCTTC; CDR3 protein: CASSIGTGAGGGYTF
clone size: .; D gene: .; V gene: TRBV6-1; J gene: TRBJ1-1; CDR3 DNA: TGTGCCAGCAGTCCGAGGACAGCTTCGAACACTGAAGCTTTCTTT; CDR3 protein: CASSPRTASNTEAFF
clone size: .; D gene: TRBD1; V gene: TRBV6-1; J gene: TRBJ1-5; CDR3 DNA: TGTGCCAGCAGGTCAGGGGGCGCAGGGAATCAGCCCCAGCATTTT; CDR3 protein: CASRSGGAGNQPQHF
clone size: few; D gene: TRBD1; V gene: TRBV7-8; J gene: TRBJ2-7; CDR3 DNA: TGTGCCAGCAACCCCCCGTCGGGACAGGGACCCTACGAGCAGTACTTC; CDR3 protein: CASNPPSGQGPYEQYF
clone size: .; D gene: .; V gene: TRBV6-1; J gene: TRBJ2-7; CDR3 DNA: TGTGCCAGCAGTGTCCGCTCACTCCGGGGGAACTACGAGCAGTACTTC; CDR3 protein: CASSVRSLRGNYEQYF
clone size: .; D gene: .; V gene: TRBV5-1; J gene: TRBJ1-2; CDR3 DNA: TGCGCCAGCAGCCCTATAAACACAGGGATAGGCTATGGCTACACCTTC; CDR3 protein: CASSPINTGIGYGYTF
clone size: .; D gene: .; V gene: TRBV6-5; J gene: TRBJ1-1; CDR3 DNA: TGTGCCAGCGACCCCCAGATGGCAGGTACTGAAGCTTTCTTT; CDR3 protein: CASDPQMAGTEAFF
clone size: .; D gene: TRBD1; V gene: TRBV7-2; J gene: TRBJ2-7; CDR3 DNA: TGTGCCAGCAGCAGATCCGGGACAGGGGAATACGAGCAGTACTTC; CDR3 protein: CASSRSGTGEYEQYF
clone size: once; D gene: TRBD1; V gene: TRBV6-1; J gene: TRBJ2-5; CDR3 DNA: TGTGCCAGCAGTAAAACCGGGACAGGTGGAGAGACCCAGTACTTC; CDR3 protein: CASSKTGTGGETQYF
clone size: .; D gene: .; V gene: TRBV6-6; J gene: TRBJ2-3; CDR3 DNA: TGTGCCAGCAGCCCCGGTTCGGGAATGGGCACAGATACGCAGTATTTT; CDR3 protein: CASSPGSGMGTDTQYF
clone size: .; D gene: TRBD1; V gene: TRBV11-2; J gene: TRBJ2-2; CDR3 DNA: TGTGCCAGCAGACCCGCGACAGGGCGTGACGGGGAGCTGTTTTTT; CDR3 protein: CASRPATGRDGELFF
clone size: .; D gene: TRBD2; V gene: TRBV30; J gene: TRBJ2-5; CDR3 DNA: TGTGCCTGGACTAGCGGGCGGGAGACCCAGTACTTC; CDR3 protein: CAWTSGRETQYF
clone size: .; D gene: .; V gene: TRBV2; J gene: TRBJ1-1; CDR3 DNA: TGTGCCAGCAGTGTAGCCCCTCGGGACACTGAAGCTTTCTTT; CDR3 protein: CASSVAPRDTEAFF
clone size: few; D gene: .; V gene: TRBV28; J gene: TRBJ1-2; CDR3 DNA: TGTGCCAGCAGTTTAGGCCAAGTTTTCTACACCTTC; CDR3 protein: CASSLGQVFYTF
clone size: .; D gene: TRBD2; V gene: TRBV10-3; J gene: TRBJ2-7; CDR3 DNA: TGTGCCATCAGTGAGTCGAGGACGAGTTTGGCGGGGGGCTACGAGCAGTACTTC; CDR3 protein: CAISESRTSLAGGYEQYF
clone size: .; D gene: TRBD1; V gene: TRBV7-9; J gene: TRBJ1-6; CDR3 DNA: TGTGCCAGCAGCTTAGCGACCGGGACAGGGAGTTCACCCCTCCACTTT; CDR3 protein: CASSLATGTGSSPLHF
clone size: few; D gene: .; V gene: TRBV5-1; J gene: TRBJ1-1; CDR3 DNA: TGCGCCAGCAGCTTAGGGGACATTCCGAACACTGAAGCTTTCTTT; CDR3 protein: CASSLGDIPNTEAFF
clone size: .; D gene: TRBD1; V gene: TRBV5-1; J gene: TRBJ1-1; CDR3 DNA: TGCGCCAGCAGCTGGGGGCCCCAGGGGGCGACTGAAGCTTTCTTT; CDR3 protein: CASSWGPQGATEAFF
clone size: .; D gene: .; V gene: TRBV7-9; J gene: TRBJ1-1; CDR3 DNA: TGTGCCAGCAGCCCGGCGGGGGGCACTGAAGCTTTCTTT; CDR3 protein: CASSPAGGTEAFF
clone size: few; D gene: TRBD2; V gene: TRBV29-1; J gene: TRBJ2-3; CDR3 DNA: TGCAGCGTTAGGACTAGCGGACGCACAGATACGCAGTATTTT; CDR3 protein: CSVRTSGRTDTQYF
clone size: .; D gene: TRBD1; V gene: TRBV2; J gene: TRBJ2-3; CDR3 DNA: TGTGCCAGCACCCGACAGGGATTGACTAGCACAGATACGCAGTATTTT; CDR3 protein: CASTRQGLTSTDTQYF
clone size: .; D gene: .; V gene: TRBV2; J gene: TRBJ2-2; CDR3 DNA: TGTGCCAGCAGTGTCCATGGCGGGGGCAGCACCGGGGAGCTGTTTTTT; CDR3 protein: CASSVHGGGSTGELFF
clone size: .; D gene: TRBD1; V gene: TRBV27; J gene: TRBJ2-1; CDR3 DNA: TGTGCCAGCAGTCTCCTCACAGGGGGCAGGAGCTCCTACAATGAGCAGTTCTTC; CDR3 protein: CASSLLTGGRSSYNEQFF
clone size: .; D gene: TRBD1; V gene: TRBV25-1; J gene: TRBJ1-6; CDR3 DNA: TGTGCCAGCAGTGTCGGACAGGGGTCCTATAATTCACCCCTCCACTTT; CDR3 protein: CASSVGQGSYNSPLHF